These 27 T cell receptor beta chains were sequenced from one sample in a study of blood T cell repertoires in COVID-19 (dated by TCRdb to about 2020). To prepare the library, the immunoSEQ multiplex PCR assay was applied. TCRdb retrieved this table from immuneACCESS and kept in-frame rearrangements only. Not all clones are present; in checked studies, unresolved V genes account for under half, and no reason is known for the remainder. The sample table contains roughly 56,000 clones; only one count was recorded for roughly nine tenths of them. The ten largest account for roughly 43% of the sample. The sample consisted of peripheral blood. These receptors were taken from a woman aged 60 to 75 with COVID-19, enrolled during active disease.

The chain joins TRBV5-1 to TRBJ1-1; D gene ambiguous. V was pared by 4 bases and J by 5 bases, with 15 bases between. Germline V gives CDR1 SGHRS, CDR2 YFSETQ. The CDR3 covers 14 residues. The CDR3: CASSPPGGWTEAFF. The CDR3 bases are TGCGCCAGCAGCCCCCCGGGCGGGTGGACTGAAGCTTTCTTT.

The chain links TRBV5-4 to TRBJ2-2; possibly TRBD2 for D (6 bases). V was shortened by 3 bases and J by 7 bases, with 13 bases between the two germline ends. Germline loops: CDR1 SGHNT, CDR2 YYREEE (reference sequence). The length of the CDR3 is 14 residues. The CDR3 coding sequence is TGTGCCAGCAGCTCGGGACTCTTGGGCGGGGAGCTGTTTTTT. Its protein is CASSSGLLGGELFF.

This sequence joins TRBV11-3 and TRBJ2-7, with D tentatively TRBD1 (6 bases). Germline assignment: CDR1 SGHNT and CDR2 YENEEA. The V end was cut by 3 bases, the J end by 6 bases, with 9 bases between. This CDR3 has 12 amino acids. For the CDR3, the DNA is TGTGCCAGCAGCTTGGGGGCGGGCGAGCAGTACTTC. Protein product: CASSLGAGEQYF.

The chain recombines TRBV27 with TRBJ2-3, with D perhaps matching TRBD2 (6 bases). Germline loops: CDR1 MNHEY, CDR2 SMNVEV (reference sequence). The ends were cut back, 5 bases at V and 6 bases at J, with 21 bases in the middle. CDR3 length: 16 residues. The CDR3 is CASSRWGGTVADTQYF. In DNA form, the CDR3 reads TGTGCCAGCAGTCGATGGGGCGGGACGGTCGCCGATACGCAGTATTTT.

This chain joins TRBV18 and TRBJ2-7; 8 bases agree with TRBD1. There are 15 residues in the CDR3. V trimming: 5 bases; J trimming: 6 bases; junction bases outside the gene matches: 12. Germline V gives CDR1 KGHSH, CDR2 LQKENI. This CDR3 reads CASSAMVGQGVEQYF. DNA for the CDR3: TGTGCCAGCTCAGCGATGGTAGGACAGGGTGTCGAGCAGTACTTC. The entire variable domain, with the rest obtained from reference TRBV18 and TRBJ2-7, is as follows: NAGVMQNPRHLVRRRGQEARLRCSPMKGHSHVYWYRQLPEEGLKFMVYLQKENIIDESGMPKERFSAEFPKEGPSILRIQQVVRGDSAAYFCASSAMVGQGVEQYFGPGTRLTVT.

The V and J genes are TRBV11-1 and TRBJ2-7; D possibly corresponds to TRBD2 (6 bases). The V end lost 5 bases, the J end lost 3 bases, and 17 bases lay between the germline ends. Per germline, CDR1 SGHAT and CDR2 FQDESV (reference sequence). The CDR3 totals 15 residues. Written as DNA, the CDR3 is TGTGCCAGCAGCCGGATGCGAGGGACTCACTACGAGCAGTACTTC. Translated, it gives CASSRMRGTHYEQYF.

V is TRBV7-6 and J is TRBJ2-2; 8 nucleotides agree with TRBD2. J lost 4 bases, V lost 10 bases, and 11 bases had no gene match. The length of the CDR3 is 15 residues. Germline-derived CDR1 and CDR2 are SGHVS and FNYEAQ. The CDR3 sequence: CATRGTSGPTGELFF. The CDR3 nucleotides are TGTGCCACCAGGGGTACTAGCGGCCCCACCGGGGAGCTGTTTTTT.

This clone has only one observation. CDR3 in DNA: TGTGCCAGCAGCTCCACAGTGGACTCTGGAAACACCATATATTTT. The encoded protein is CASSSTVDSGNTIYF. The chain carries TRBV7-7 and TRBJ1-3, with D unclear. The CDR3 has 15 residues. CDR1 is SSHAT and CDR2 is FNYEAQ in the germline V gene (reference sequence). Deletions cut 4 bases from V and 0 bases from J, with 10 bases between.

The chain recombines TRBV7-9 with TRBJ1-1; D possibly corresponds to TRBD1 (5 bases). CDR3 size: 15 residues. Germline loops: CDR1 SEHNR, CDR2 FQNEAQ (reference sequence). V gave up 5 bases and J gave up 6 bases, with 19 bases separating them. Here the CDR3 DNA reads TGTGCCAGCAGCGGAGGGGTAGGGATTGGCGCTGAAGCTTTCTTT. Protein: CASSGGVGIGAEAFF. Based on the CDR3 plus reference TRBV7-9 and TRBJ1-1, the full variable domain is DTGVSQNPRHKITKRGQNVTFRCDPISEHNRLYWYRQTLGQGPEFLTYFQNEAQLEKSRLLSDRFSAERPKGSFSTLEIQRTEQGDSAMYLCASSGGVGIGAEAFFGQGTRLTVV.

This chain connects TRBV6-2 or TRBV6-3 to TRBJ2-1, with 15 bases identical to TRBD2. V shed 6 bases, J shed 0 bases, and the junction held 6 bases outside the gene matches. Germline V lookup: CDR1 MNHEY, CDR2 SVGEGT. CDR3 length equals 18 residues. CDR3: CASSPGLAGGSSYNEQFF. CDR3 DNA: TGTGCCAGCAGCCCGGGACTAGCGGGGGGTAGCTCCTACAATGAGCAGTTCTTC.

The chain carries TRBV19 and TRBJ2-5; 9 bases map to TRBD1. The CDR3 is 13 residues long. Germline trimming cut 4 bases from V and 6 bases from J; bases unmatched to any gene: 3. Germline V lookup: CDR1 LNHDA, CDR2 SQIVND (reference sequence). The CDR3 sequence: CASSRDREKTQYF. The CDR3 DNA is TGTGCCAGTAGTAGGGACAGGGAAAAGACCCAGTACTTC.

V gene TRBV3-1 (or the pseudogene TRBV3-2) combines with J gene TRBJ2-7; a weak D match, TRBD1 (7 bases). The V and J ends lost 4 bases and 5 bases respectively, with 18 bases between them. The CDR3 contains 15 residues. Germline V gene data show CDR1 as LGHDT and CDR2 as YNNKEL (reference sequence). The CDR3 region has the DNA TGTGCCAGCAGCCTAAGACAGGGACTTGATGACGAGCAGTACTTC. Amino acid sequence: CASSLRQGLDDEQYF.

The CDR3, as DNA: TGTGCCAGCCTGTGTACTAGCGGGGGGGAGGAGTATGTAGAGAGGGGCATCTCCACAGATACGCAGTATTTT. Amino acid sequence: CASLCTSGGEEYVERGISTDTQYF. The chain combines TRBV12-1 with TRBJ2-3; TRBD2, the table's D call, was not compared with the DNA. TRBV12-1 is a listed pseudogene. The CDR3 runs 24 residues.

This clone was observed once. The chain carries TRBV7-8 and TRBJ2-1, with TRBD1 identical over 10 bases. V was clipped by 5 bases and J by 2 bases; unmatched bases: 3. The CDR3 covers 15 residues. The germline CDR1 and CDR2 sequences are SGHVS and FQNEAQ. The CDR3 here is CASSQDRGAYNEQFF. The CDR3, as DNA: TGTGCCAGCAGCCAGGACAGGGGGGCCTACAATGAGCAGTTCTTC.

The genes are TRBV19 and TRBJ1-1, with a possible D match to TRBD1 (5 bases). The CDR3 has 18 amino acids. V was cut by 5 bases and J by 1 base, with 23 bases left in between. Germline V gene lookup returns CDR1 LNHDA and CDR2 SQIVND (reference sequence). CDR3 DNA: TGTGCCAGTAGTCCGCATGGGGGGATCCGTCCGGGGAACACTGAAGCTTTCTTT. Translated, it gives CASSPHGGIRPGNTEAFF.

The V call is TRBV7-9, the J call TRBJ1-2, with D unclear. Germline V gene sequence: CDR1 SEHNR, CDR2 FQNEAQ (reference sequence). CDR3 size: 14 residues. Trimming shortened V by 5 bases and J by 0 bases, and 10 bases separated the two germline ends. The CDR3: CASSPRGTNYGYTF. The CDR3 DNA reads TGTGCCAGCAGCCCCCGCGGTACTAACTATGGCTACACCTTC.

The V call is TRBV11-2, the J call TRBJ1-2, with a weak D call TRBD1 (5 bases). Trimming shortened V by 7 bases and J by 7 bases, and 16 bases separated the two germline ends. CDR1 is SGHAT, CDR2 FQNNGV, per germline. The CDR3 loop spans 13 amino acids. The CDR3 DNA reads TGTGCCAGCAACACCTCCGTGGGGGGTGGCTACACCTTC. This encodes CASNTSVGGGYTF.

This clone was detected once. This sequence joins TRBV6-5 and TRBJ2-7; 8 bases agree with TRBD1. Trimming at V came to 7 bases and at J to 2 bases, leaving 7 bases not matched to a gene. This CDR3 spans 14 amino acids. Germline V CDR1 and CDR2: MNHEY, SVGAGI. CDR3 bases: TGTGCCAGCAACACCGGGACAGGCACCTACGAGCAGTACTTC. Amino acid sequence: CASNTGTGTYEQYF.

Regarding this clone: One junction end disagrees with the germline gene, perhaps due to a read error. V and J are TRBV24-1 and TRBJ2-7; tentative D call: TRBD1 (6 bases). The CDR3 loop spans 13 amino acids. Germline V gives CDR1 KGHDR, CDR2 SFDVKD. The CDR3: CATSDSTGTHRTF. CDR3 sequence (DNA): TGTGCCACCAGTGATTCTACCGGGACACATCGTACCTTC.

This chain uses TRBV18 with TRBJ1-4; TRBD1 is a possible D gene (6 bases). Per the germline V gene, CDR1 is KGHSH and CDR2 is LQKENI. The CDR3 has 15 residues. Deletions cut 3 bases from V and 14 bases from J, with 22 bases between. The CDR3 DNA reads as TGTGCCAGCTCACCGCGGGACGCGGGGGCGATCAGGCTGTTTTTT. Its translation is CASSPRDAGAIRLFF.

This sequence joins TRBV6-5 and TRBJ2-7, with D uncertain. Germline values: CDR1 MNHEY, CDR2 SVGAGI. This CDR3 spans 11 amino acids. V lost 4 bases and J lost 4, with 5 bases in between. The CDR3 DNA follows: TGTGCCAGCAGTTGGGCTTACGAGCAGTACTTC. Residues: CASSWAYEQYF.

The V call is TRBV2, the J call TRBJ2-5, with TRBD2 matching over 10 bases. The CDR3 is made up of 15 amino acids. V was pared by 4 bases and J by 4 bases, with 6 bases of the junction left unmatched. In germline, CDR1 is SNHLY, CDR2 FYNNEI. The CDR3 DNA reads TGTGCCAGCAGTGTAGCTAGCGGGAGTGGAGAGACCCAGTACTTC. This gives the protein CASSVASGSGETQYF. Full variable domain (remainder filled in from reference TRBV2 and TRBJ2-5): EPEVTQTPSHQVTQMGQEVILRCVPISNHLYFYWYRQILGQKVEFLVSFYNNEISEKSEIFDDQFSVERPDGSNFTLKIRSTKLEDSAMYFCASSVASGSGETQYFGPGTRLLVL.

This clone was seen only once. V gene TRBV7-9 combines with J gene TRBJ1-1; D is possibly TRBD1 (6 bases). The CDR3 sequence is 14 residues long. V was trimmed by 5 bases and J by 3 bases, leaving 13 bases between them. Germline assignment: CDR1 SEHNR and CDR2 FQNEAQ (reference sequence). The CDR3 DNA follows: TGTGCCAGCAGCCCTGAAGCAGGGGACACTGAAGCTTTCTTT. This gives the protein CASSPEAGDTEAFF.

The gene calls are TRBV9 and TRBJ2-3, with D hard to call. This CDR3 spans 15 amino acids. The V end was cut by 0 bases, the J end by 2 bases, with 10 bases between. Germline V gene lookup returns CDR1 SGDLS and CDR2 YYNGEE. The CDR3 loop reads CASSVELNPTDTQYF. The CDR3 DNA sequence: TGTGCCAGCAGCGTAGAGCTGAACCCCACAGATACGCAGTATTTT.

The genes are TRBV12-3 or TRBV12-4 and TRBJ1-2; a possible D gene is TRBD1 (5 bases). The CDR3 is made up of 13 amino acids. V lost 8 bases to trimming and J lost 2 bases, with 12 bases between them. CDR3 in amino acids: CASHNRGNYGYTF. DNA for the CDR3: TGTGCCAGCCATAATAGGGGAAACTATGGCTACACCTTC.

The chain links TRBV11-2 to TRBJ2-7, with TRBD2 as a possible D gene (5 bases). Trimming removed 0 bases at V and 7 bases at J, with 13 bases between. There are 14 residues in the CDR3. Germline CDR1 and CDR2: SGHAT and FQNNGV. The DNA of the CDR3 is TGTGCCAGCAGCTTAGATCCCCTAGCCCGAGAGCAGTACTTC. It is translated as CASSLDPLAREQYF.

The rearrangement uses TRBV3-1 (or the pseudogene TRBV3-2) and TRBJ2-7, with TRBD2 matching over 7 bases. Germline trimming cut 4 bases from V and 3 bases from J; bases unmatched to any gene: 6. This CDR3 is built from 14 residues. The germline gives CDR1 LGHDT, CDR2 YNNKEL (reference sequence). This chain's CDR3 is CASSRWEGNYEQYF. The CDR3, as DNA: TGTGCCAGCAGCCGTTGGGAGGGGAACTACGAGCAGTACTTC.